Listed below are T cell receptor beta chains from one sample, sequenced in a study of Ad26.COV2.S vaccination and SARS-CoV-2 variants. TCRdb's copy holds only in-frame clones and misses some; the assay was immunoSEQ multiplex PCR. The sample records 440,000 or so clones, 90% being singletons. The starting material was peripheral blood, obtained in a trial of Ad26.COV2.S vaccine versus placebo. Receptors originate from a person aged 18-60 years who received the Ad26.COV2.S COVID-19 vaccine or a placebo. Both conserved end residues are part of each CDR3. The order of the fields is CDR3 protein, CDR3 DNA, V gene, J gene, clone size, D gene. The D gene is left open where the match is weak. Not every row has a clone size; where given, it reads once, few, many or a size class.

CASSSGQGGNEQFF	TGTGCCAGCAGCTCTGGACAGGGGGGGAATGAGCAGTTCTTC	TRBV7-3	TRBJ2-1	few	TRBD1
CASSLQAGFTGELFF	TGTGCCAGCAGCTTACAAGCGGGATTTACCGGGGAGCTGTTTTTT	TRBV11-1	TRBJ2-2	once	TRBD2
CASRGRPYNEQFF	TGTGCCAGCCGGGGCCGACCCTACAATGAGCAGTTCTTC	TRBV2	TRBJ2-1	NA	NA
CASSQETGTGSYEQYF	TGTGCCAGCAGCCAAGAGACCGGGACAGGGTCCTACGAGCAGTACTTC	TRBV4-2	TRBJ2-7	NA	TRBD1
CASSALLLAGDDNEQFF	TGTGCCAGTAGTGCCCTCCTACTAGCGGGAGATGACAATGAGCAGTTCTTC	TRBV19	TRBJ2-1	NA	TRBD2
CASSQGSRNTEAFF	TGCGCCAGCAGCCAAGGGTCGAGGAACACTGAAGCTTTCTTT	TRBV4-3	TRBJ1-1	NA	NA
CASPAVNTGELFF	TGTGCCAGCCCAGCAGTGAACACCGGGGAGCTGTTTTTT	TRBV19	TRBJ2-2	once	NA
CASMLAGGPYNEQFF	TGCGCCAGTATGCTAGCGGGAGGCCCCTACAATGAGCAGTTCTTC	TRBV5-1	TRBJ2-1	NA	TRBD2
CASSRDRASRETQYF	TGTGCCAGCAGCAGGGACAGGGCATCTCGAGAGACCCAGTACTTC	TRBV7-8	TRBJ2-5	NA	TRBD1
CASSLADSTYEQYF	TGTGCCAGCTCCCTCGCGGACAGCACCTACGAGCAGTACTTC	TRBV18	TRBJ2-7	once	NA
CASSEFGAGANVLTF	TGTGCCAGCAGTGAATTCGGGGCTGGGGCCAACGTCCTGACTTTC	TRBV6-1	TRBJ2-6	NA	NA
CASSRGIFRTDTQYF	TGTGCCAGCAGTCGAGGGATCTTCCGCACAGATACGCAGTATTTT	TRBV6-5	TRBJ2-3	NA	NA
CASSLGQGVDEQYF	TGTGCCAGCAGTCTGGGACAGGGGGTTGACGAGCAGTACTTC	TRBV6-6	TRBJ2-7	NA	TRBD1
CASIAGTTEGKLFF	TGTGCCAGTATCGCCGGGACGACAGAGGGGAAACTGTTTTTT	TRBV19	TRBJ1-4	NA	NA
CASSQVPGPIGTGELFF	TGCGCCAGCAGCCAAGTACCAGGGCCGATCGGCACCGGGGAGCTGTTTTTT	TRBV4-1	TRBJ2-2	NA	NA
CASSVGQTNTGELFF	TGTGCCAGCAGCGTGGGACAGACGAACACCGGGGAGCTGTTTTTT	TRBV14	TRBJ2-2	NA	TRBD1